Below are 27 T cell receptor beta chains sequenced from a single sample in a study of human T cells and chemical hapten exposure. Regarding time point: patch test 3, about 24 weeks after DPC sensitization. Treatment in this sample: therapeutic diphenylcyclopropenone sensitization with weekly scalp DPC. Each CDR3 protein gets one entry after TCRdb re-called the RACE reads with MiXCR. Here the sample spans some 110,000 distinct CDR3 sequences, about 34% being singletons. Sequencing used whole blood, obtained in connection with sensitization to the hapten diphenylcyclopropenone (DPC). All receptors come from a man aged 35 to 55 with alopecia areata. Some clones in this sample may be carry-over from other donors' samples.

The CDR3 DNA reads as TGTGCCAGCAGCTCACTAAGGACCGGGGAGCTGTTTTTT. As protein: CASSSLRTGELFF. The rearrangement links TRBV11-2 to TRBJ2-2; the D is unclear. The germline gives CDR1 SGHAT, CDR2 FQNNGV. Trimming stripped 4 bases from V and 5 bases from J, with 8 bases between. The CDR3 totals 13 residues.

This clonotype was observed a handful of times. V gene TRBV6-6 combines with J gene TRBJ2-3; D assignment may be TRBD1 or TRBD2 (5 bases each). The V gene's germline CDR1 is MNHNY and CDR2 SVGAGI (reference sequence). Trimming cost V 2 bases and J 6 bases, with 15 bases left between them. The CDR3 spans 15 residues. CDR3: CASSYSSGTLDTQYF. In nucleotides, the CDR3 is TGTGCCAGCAGTTACAGTTCCGGGACGCTCGATACGCAGTATTTT.

This chain uses TRBV12-3 or TRBV12-4 with TRBJ1-5, with TRBD1 as a possible D gene (5 bases). The V end lost 5 bases, the J end lost 15 bases, and 20 bases lay between the germline ends. CDR3 size: 13 residues. CDR3 protein: CASSTTRSGQPHF. In DNA, the CDR3 is TGTGCCAGCAGTACCACACGTTCAGGACAACCGCATTTT.

In this sample, this clonotype turned up a few times. The chain carries TRBV20-1 and TRBJ1-5; D perhaps matches TRBD1 (6 bases). Germline V gene sequence: CDR1 DFQATT, CDR2 SNEGSKA (reference sequence). V lost 3 bases and J lost 4, with 19 bases in between. This CDR3 is built from 16 residues. Written as DNA, the CDR3 is TGCAGTGCTAGGGTGACAGGCCCTGGGCGAAATCAGCCCCAGCATTTT. It codes for CSARVTGPGRNQPQHF.

The V and J genes are TRBV5-1 and TRBJ1-3; the match to TRBD1 covers 9 bases. With 3 bases clipped from V and 2 bases from J, the junction kept 3 bases outside the gene matches. The length of the CDR3 is 15 residues. CDR1 and CDR2 (germline): SGHRS, YFSETQ. This CDR3 is CASSSGQGTGNTIYF. In DNA, the CDR3 is TGCGCCAGCAGCTCGGGACAGGGCACTGGAAACACCATATATTTT.

The chain joins TRBV30 to TRBJ2-5, with D possibly being TRBD2 (6 bases). Trimming pared 2 bases from V and 2 bases from J, leaving 15 bases between. This CDR3 spans 15 amino acids. CDR1 GTSNPN and CDR2 SVGIG come from the germline V gene (reference sequence). This CDR3 reads CAWSWLAGPQETQYF. The CDR3 bases are TGTGCCTGGAGTTGGTTGGCGGGGCCACAAGAGACCCAGTACTTC.

J is TRBJ2-3 and V is TRBV12-3 or TRBV12-4; maybe TRBD1 (5 bases). V gave up 0 bases and J gave up 4 bases, with 11 bases separating them. CDR3 length: 15 residues. CDR3 in DNA: TGTGCCAGCAGTTTAGCGCAGGGCAGGGCAGATACGCAGTATTTT. It encodes CASSLAQGRADTQYF.

The chain recombines TRBV11-3 with TRBJ2-3, with no clear D. V dropped 7 bases and J dropped 0 bases, with 11 bases sitting between them. CDR1 and CDR2 from the germline V gene are SGHNT and YENEEA. The CDR3 covers 14 residues. CDR3 in amino acids: CASTAQTSTDTQYF. The CDR3 DNA follows: TGTGCCAGCACGGCACAGACTAGCACAGATACGCAGTATTTT. The full variable domain, its missing parts supplied by reference TRBV11-3 and TRBJ2-3, is EAGVVQSPRYKIIEKKQPVAFWCNPISGHNTLYWYLQNLGQGPELLIRYENEEAVDDSQLPKDRFSAERLKGVDSTLKIQPAELGDSAVYLCASTAQTSTDTQYFGPGTRLTVL.

The chain combines TRBV10-3 with TRBJ1-5; the D is unclear. V was trimmed by 3 bases and J by 2 bases, leaving 8 bases between them. The germline V gene has CDR1 ENHRY and CDR2 SYGVKD. The CDR3 is 14 amino acids. The CDR3 DNA is TGTGCCATCAGTGAATCGGGCGGCAATCAGCCCCAGCATTTT. It translates to CAISESGGNQPQHF.

This clonotype was detected a few times. The genes are TRBV6-5 and TRBJ2-3, with 13 bases fitting TRBD2. This CDR3 spans 17 amino acids. Germline V CDR1 and CDR2: MNHEY, SVGAGI. With V trimmed by 4 bases and J by 4 bases, 8 bases remained unmatched. The CDR3, as DNA: TGTGCCAGCAGTTCTCCCGGACTAGCGGGAGTACCAGATACGCAGTATTTT. As protein: CASSSPGLAGVPDTQYF.

In its sample, this clonotype was seen a few times. This chain joins TRBV5-1 and TRBJ2-1, with 14 nucleotides matching TRBD2. This CDR3 is 13 amino acids long. Germline V gene sequence: CDR1 SGHRS, CDR2 YFSETQ. After removal of 3 bases from V and 14 bases from J, the junction contained 4 bases not matched to a gene. CDR3 bases: TGCGCCAGCAGCTCGGGACTAGCGGGAGAAGAGTTCTTC. Protein: CASSSGLAGEEFF.

This clonotype was seen a few times. This chain links TRBV6-5 with TRBJ2-5; D is perhaps TRBD1 or TRBD2 (5 bases each). The CDR3 spans 16 residues. With 1 base removed from V and 2 bases from J, the gap between germline ends came to 14 bases. CDR1 MNHEY and CDR2 SVGAGI come from the germline V gene. CDR3 in amino acids: CASSYWAGTVQETQYF. In DNA form, the CDR3 reads TGTGCCAGCAGTTACTGGGCCGGGACGGTACAAGAGACCCAGTACTTC.

The sample holds a few counts of this clonotype. The chain combines TRBV10-3 with TRBJ2-5; 9 bases match TRBD1. The CDR3 consists of 16 residues. The germline CDR1 and CDR2 sequences are ENHRY and SYGVKD. V lost 0 bases and J lost 7; bases outside the gene matches: 9. The CDR3 DNA reads TGTGCCATCAGTGAGTCGAGGGAGACAGGGGGAGTGACCCAGTACTTC. Protein sequence: CAISESRETGGVTQYF.

In its sample, this clonotype was seen a few times. The chain has TRBV9 and TRBJ2-4, with TRBD2 matching over 7 bases. The germline gives CDR1 SGDLS, CDR2 YYNGEE. The V and J ends lost 3 bases and 5 bases, in that order; junction bases with no gene match: 5. The CDR3 length is 14 residues. CDR3 loop: CASSALAAQNIQYF. The DNA for the CDR3 is TGTGCCAGCAGCGCCCTAGCGGCCCAAAACATTCAGTACTTC.

This clonotype has just a few counts. This chain connects TRBV10-3 to TRBJ2-3; weak D call: TRBD2 (5 bases). Between the trimmed V and J ends, which lost 9 bases and 4 bases, there was a span of 11 bases. Germline CDR1 is ENHRY and CDR2 is SYGVKD. The CDR3 loop spans 12 amino acids. CDR3 bases: TGTGCCATTACCGACTATCCAGATACGCAGTATTTT. Residues: CAITDYPDTQYF.

The CDR3 loop reads CAMRAERDTGELFF. CDR3 bases: TGCGCTATGCGAGCGGAGAGGGACACCGGGGAGCTGTTTTTT. The chain has TRBV5-1 and TRBJ2-2, with D possibly being TRBD2 (5 bases). Per germline, CDR1 SGHRS and CDR2 YFSETQ. The CDR3 loop spans 14 amino acids.

This chain joins TRBV10-2 and TRBJ2-4; 11 nucleotides match TRBD2. V lost 6 bases and J lost 11; bases outside the gene matches: 6. CDR3 size: 13 residues. Germline CDR1 WSHSY, CDR2 SAAADI. For the CDR3, the DNA is TGCGCCAGCAGACTAGCGGGAGAAACCGTTCAGTACTTC. This translates into CASRLAGETVQYF.

V and J are TRBV20-1 and TRBJ1-6; D gene uncertain. The ends were cut back, 2 bases at V and 5 bases at J, with 7 bases in the middle. The CDR3 length is 13 residues. The germline V gene has CDR1 DFQATT and CDR2 SNEGSKA (reference sequence). CDR3 nucleotide sequence: TGCAGTGCTAGAACAGATCATAATTCACCCCTCCACTTT. Translation: CSARTDHNSPLHF.

V is TRBV29-1 and J is TRBJ2-6, with D possibly being TRBD1 (5 bases). The CDR3 extends over 14 amino acids. From germline, CDR1 is SQVTM and CDR2 ANQGSEA. Trimming left V 4 bases short and J 2 bases short, with 9 bases between. This chain's CDR3 is CSVVRVPGANVLTF. The CDR3 bases are TGCAGCGTTGTCAGGGTCCCTGGGGCCAACGTCCTGACTTTC.

V and J are TRBV6-2 or TRBV6-3 and TRBJ1-5, with D uncertain. Germline lookup yields CDR1 MNHEY and CDR2 SVGEGT. Trimming took 5 bases from V and 2 from J, leaving 10 bases between them. This CDR3 has 14 amino acids. The CDR3: CASSTEVGNQPQHF. The CDR3, as DNA: TGTGCCAGCAGTACGGAAGTGGGCAATCAGCCCCAGCATTTT.

The chain recombines TRBV20-1 with TRBJ1-2; 7 bases are a match to TRBD1. V was pared by 1 base and J by 8 bases, with 10 bases of the junction left unmatched. The CDR3 is 14 amino acids. Germline CDR1 and CDR2: DFQATT and SNEGSKA (reference sequence). The CDR3 bases are TGCAGTGCTAGAGTTCCAGACAGGGCAAGCGGCTACACCTTC. It codes for CSARVPDRASGYTF.

This clonotype was detected once. The gene calls are TRBV11-2 and TRBJ2-5; the D gene is possibly TRBD1 (6 bases). Germline V lookup: CDR1 SGHAT, CDR2 FQNNGV. The ends were cut back, 3 bases at V and 1 base at J, with 12 bases in the middle. The CDR3 loop spans 15 amino acids. Here the CDR3 DNA reads TGTGCCAGCAGCTTCGCAGGGGACCTCCAAGAGACCCAGTACTTC. This translates into CASSFAGDLQETQYF.

The chain employs TRBV14 and TRBJ1-4; TRBD1 is a possible D gene (5 bases). V lost 6 bases and J lost 3, with 17 bases in between. Germline lookup yields CDR1 SGHDN and CDR2 FVKESK. The CDR3 runs to 16 residues. CDR3 DNA sequence: TGTGCCAGCAGTCCTCTTGGGGGGAAGGCTAATGAAAAACTGTTTTTT. As protein: CASSPLGGKANEKLFF.

In its sample, this clonotype was seen a few times. V gene TRBV28 combines with J gene TRBJ2-7; 9 positions match TRBD1. This CDR3 has 12 amino acids. CDR1 is MDHEN and CDR2 is SYDVKM in the germline V gene. V trimming: 6 bases; J trimming: 4 bases; junction bases outside the gene matches: 1. CDR3 residues: CASRQGAYEQYF. In DNA, the CDR3 is TGTGCCAGCAGACAGGGGGCTTACGAGCAGTACTTC.

This clonotype was found a few times. The chain joins TRBV7-9 to TRBJ1-2; no reliable D call. The ends were cut back, 6 bases at V and 1 base at J, with 15 bases in the middle. Germline V gene lookup returns CDR1 SEHNR and CDR2 FQNEAQ (reference sequence). CDR3 length: 15 amino acids. The CDR3: CASSPRRKLNYGYTF. The DNA for the CDR3 is TGTGCCAGCAGTCCACGACGGAAGCTTAACTATGGCTACACCTTC.

The rearrangement joins TRBV15 to TRBJ2-5; perhaps TRBD2 as D (6 bases). The germline CDR1 and CDR2 sequences are LNHNV and YYDKDF (reference sequence). This CDR3 has 13 amino acids. Trimming pared 5 bases from V and 5 bases from J, leaving 12 bases between. The DNA for the CDR3 is TGTGCCACCAGCCGCACGGGGGATGAGACCCAGTACTTC. Translation: CATSRTGDETQYF.

The rearrangement links TRBV20-1 to TRBJ1-5; D is possibly TRBD1 (5 bases). The CDR3 is 13 amino acids. V lost 4 bases to trimming and J lost 6 bases, with 13 bases between them. Germline V gene lookup returns CDR1 DFQATT and CDR2 SNEGSKA (reference sequence). CDR3: CSATLTARQPQHF. In nucleotides, the CDR3 is TGCAGTGCTACATTGACAGCTCGTCAGCCCCAGCATTTT.